This is a list of T cell receptor beta chains from one sample in a study of shared clonotypes between healthy human individuals. Profiled with immunoSEQ multiplex PCR; TCRdb holds only in-frame clones, not every one. The table has under 750,000 clones, about two thirds seen once. Sequenced input: memory CD4+ T cells sorted from blood. These receptors came from a woman aged 25 to 39 in good health. Both conserved end residues are part of each CDR3. D genes are given only for firm matches. Only part of the rows carry a size: once, few, many, or a class if the clone is expanded.

cdr3_length: 14
d_call: TRBD1
clone_size: -
v_call: TRBV28
j_call: TRBJ1-1
cdr3_aa: CASSPGQFHTEAFF
cdr3_nt: TGTGCCAGCAGTCCGGGACAGTTCCACACTGAAGCTTTCTTT

cdr3_length: 14
d_call: -
clone_size: few
v_call: TRBV2
j_call: TRBJ2-1
cdr3_aa: CASSEAKTFNEQFF
cdr3_nt: TGTGCCAGCAGTGAAGCGAAGACATTCAATGAGCAGTTCTTC

cdr3_length: 13
d_call: -
clone_size: -
v_call: TRBV27
j_call: TRBJ1-1
cdr3_aa: CASSFQRNTEAFF
cdr3_nt: TGTGCCAGCAGTTTTCAGAGGAACACTGAAGCTTTCTTT

cdr3_length: 12
d_call: -
clone_size: -
v_call: TRBV5-1
j_call: TRBJ1-1
cdr3_aa: CASRRTSTEAFF
cdr3_nt: TGCGCCAGCAGACGGACGAGCACTGAAGCTTTCTTT

cdr3_length: 15
d_call: -
clone_size: -
v_call: TRBV7-9
j_call: TRBJ2-7
cdr3_aa: CASSPRVFRPYEQYF
cdr3_nt: TGTGCCAGCAGCCCCCGGGTTTTCCGCCCTTACGAGCAGTACTTC

cdr3_length: 16
d_call: TRBD2
clone_size: many
v_call: TRBV6-1
j_call: TRBJ2-2
cdr3_aa: CASSAAGISLRGELFF
cdr3_nt: TGTGCCAGCAGTGCAGCGGGAATTTCCCTCCGCGGGGAGCTGTTTTTT

cdr3_length: 16
d_call: TRBD1
clone_size: -
v_call: TRBV27
j_call: TRBJ2-7
cdr3_aa: CASSLPTPQGAGEQYF
cdr3_nt: TGTGCCAGCAGTTTACCCACGCCTCAGGGGGCTGGGGAGCAGTACTTC

cdr3_length: 15
d_call: TRBD2
clone_size: few
v_call: TRBV19
j_call: TRBJ2-3
cdr3_aa: CASTRASGFTDTQYF
cdr3_nt: TGTGCCAGTACAAGGGCTAGCGGCTTCACAGATACGCAGTATTTT

cdr3_length: 16
d_call: -
clone_size: once
v_call: TRBV28
j_call: TRBJ1-3
cdr3_aa: CASSTTRGASGNTIYF
cdr3_nt: TGTGCCAGCAGTACAACCCGTGGGGCATCTGGAAACACCATATATTTT

cdr3_length: 16
d_call: TRBD2
clone_size: -
v_call: TRBV6-6
j_call: TRBJ2-7
cdr3_aa: CASSYSALAGTYEQYF
cdr3_nt: TGTGCCAGCAGTTACTCGGCACTAGCGGGAACCTACGAGCAGTACTTC

cdr3_length: 15
d_call: -
clone_size: once
v_call: TRBV4-1
j_call: TRBJ1-2
cdr3_aa: CASSQDPAGNYGYTF
cdr3_nt: TGCGCCAGCAGCCAAGATCCCGCGGGAAACTATGGCTACACCTTC

cdr3_length: 16
d_call: TRBD2
clone_size: -
v_call: TRBV11-2
j_call: TRBJ2-5
cdr3_aa: CASSLGTTSGQETQYF
cdr3_nt: TGTGCCAGCAGCTTAGGTACGACTAGCGGGCAAGAGACCCAGTACTTC

cdr3_length: 15
d_call: TRBD1
clone_size: -
v_call: TRBV28
j_call: TRBJ2-7
cdr3_aa: CASSFGGQATYEQYF
cdr3_nt: TGTGCCAGCAGCTTCGGCGGACAGGCTACCTACGAGCAGTACTTC

cdr3_length: 16
d_call: -
clone_size: once
v_call: TRBV7-8
j_call: TRBJ2-7
cdr3_aa: CASSLFASQQAYEQYF
cdr3_nt: TGTGCCAGCAGCTTATTCGCTTCTCAACAGGCATACGAGCAGTACTTC

cdr3_length: 15
d_call: -
clone_size: few
v_call: TRBV6-5
j_call: TRBJ1-3
cdr3_aa: CASSTDGISGNTIYF
cdr3_nt: TGTGCCAGCAGTACGGACGGGATCTCTGGAAACACCATATATTTT

cdr3_length: 16
d_call: -
clone_size: -
v_call: TRBV27
j_call: TRBJ2-7
cdr3_aa: CASSSQYRTISYEQYF
cdr3_nt: TGTGCCAGCAGTTCCCAGTACAGGACAATCTCCTACGAGCAGTACTTC

cdr3_length: 15
d_call: TRBD1
clone_size: -
v_call: TRBV5-8
j_call: TRBJ2-6
cdr3_aa: CASSLDRAGANVLTF
cdr3_nt: TGTGCCAGCAGCCTAGACAGGGCTGGGGCCAACGTCCTGACTTTC

cdr3_length: 15
d_call: TRBD2
clone_size: -
v_call: TRBV5-4
j_call: TRBJ2-7
cdr3_aa: CASSLRASGYYEQYF
cdr3_nt: TGTGCCAGCAGCTTGAGGGCTAGCGGGTACTACGAGCAGTACTTC

cdr3_length: 14
d_call: TRBD2
clone_size: few
v_call: TRBV29-1
j_call: TRBJ2-7
cdr3_aa: CSVVGSGNPYEQYF
cdr3_nt: TGCAGCGTGGTGGGTAGCGGGAACCCCTACGAGCAGTACTTC

cdr3_length: 14
d_call: -
clone_size: -
v_call: TRBV10-1
j_call: TRBJ2-5
cdr3_aa: CASSEAGNQETQYF
cdr3_nt: TGCGCCAGCAGTGAGGCTGGAAACCAAGAGACCCAGTACTTC